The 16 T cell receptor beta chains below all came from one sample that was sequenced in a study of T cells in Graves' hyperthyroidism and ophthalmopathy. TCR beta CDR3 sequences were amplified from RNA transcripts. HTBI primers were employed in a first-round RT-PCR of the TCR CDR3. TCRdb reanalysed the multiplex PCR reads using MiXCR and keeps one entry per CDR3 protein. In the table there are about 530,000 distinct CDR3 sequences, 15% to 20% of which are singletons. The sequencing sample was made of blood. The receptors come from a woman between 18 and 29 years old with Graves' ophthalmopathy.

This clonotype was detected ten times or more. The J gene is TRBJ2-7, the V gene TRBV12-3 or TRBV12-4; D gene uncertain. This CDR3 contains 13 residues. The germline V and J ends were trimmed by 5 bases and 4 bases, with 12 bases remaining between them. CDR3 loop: CASSTPDAYEQYF. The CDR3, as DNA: TGTGCCAGCAGTACCCCGGATGCGTACGAGCAGTACTTC.

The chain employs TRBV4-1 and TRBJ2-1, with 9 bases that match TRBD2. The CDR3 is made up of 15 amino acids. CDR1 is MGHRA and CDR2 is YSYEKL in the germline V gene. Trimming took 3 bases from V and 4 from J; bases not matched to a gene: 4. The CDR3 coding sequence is TGCGCCAGCAGCCACCCTAGCGGGGATTACAATGAGCAGTTCTTC. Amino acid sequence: CASSHPSGDYNEQFF.

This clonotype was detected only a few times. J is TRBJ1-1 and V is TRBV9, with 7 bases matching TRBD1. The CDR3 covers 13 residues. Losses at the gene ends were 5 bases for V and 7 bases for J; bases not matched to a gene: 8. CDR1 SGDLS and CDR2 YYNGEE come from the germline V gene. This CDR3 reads CASSLRQGGEAFF. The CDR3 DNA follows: TGTGCCAGCAGTCTTCGACAGGGCGGTGAAGCTTTCTTT.

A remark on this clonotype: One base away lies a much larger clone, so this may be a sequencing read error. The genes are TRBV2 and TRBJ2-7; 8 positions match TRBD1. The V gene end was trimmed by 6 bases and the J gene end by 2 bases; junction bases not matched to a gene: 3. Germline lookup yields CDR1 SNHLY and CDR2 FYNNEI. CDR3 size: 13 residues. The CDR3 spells CASRQGQAYEQYF. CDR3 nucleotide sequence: TGTGCCAGCAGACAGGGACAGGCCTACGAGCAGTACTTC.

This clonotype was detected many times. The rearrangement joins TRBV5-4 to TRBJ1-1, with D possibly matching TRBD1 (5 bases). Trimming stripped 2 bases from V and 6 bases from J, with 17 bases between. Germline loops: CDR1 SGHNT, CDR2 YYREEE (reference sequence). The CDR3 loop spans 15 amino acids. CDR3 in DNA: TGTGCCAGCAGCTTTGATCAAGGAAGGGGCGCTGAAGCTTTCTTT. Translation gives CASSFDQGRGAEAFF.

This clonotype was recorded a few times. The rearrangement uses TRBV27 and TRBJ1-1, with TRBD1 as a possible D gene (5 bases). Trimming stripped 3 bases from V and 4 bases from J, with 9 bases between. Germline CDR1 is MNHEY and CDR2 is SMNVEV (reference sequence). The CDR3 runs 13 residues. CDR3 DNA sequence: TGTGCCAGCAGTTTCTCAGGGATCACTGAAGCTTTCTTT. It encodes CASSFSGITEAFF.

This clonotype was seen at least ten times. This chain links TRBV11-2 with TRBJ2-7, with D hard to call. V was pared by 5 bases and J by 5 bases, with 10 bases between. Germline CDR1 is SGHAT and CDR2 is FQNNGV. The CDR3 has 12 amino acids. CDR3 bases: TGTGCCAGCAGCCGACCAATCAACGAGCAGTACTTC. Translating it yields CASSRPINEQYF.

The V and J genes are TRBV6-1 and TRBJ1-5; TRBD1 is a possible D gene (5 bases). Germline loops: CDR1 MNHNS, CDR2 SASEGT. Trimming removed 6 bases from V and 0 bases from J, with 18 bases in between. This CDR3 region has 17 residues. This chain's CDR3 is CASRLRQRELSNQPQHF. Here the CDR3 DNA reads TGTGCCAGCAGACTTCGACAGAGAGAACTTAGCAATCAGCCCCAGCATTTT.

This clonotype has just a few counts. The DNA of the CDR3 is TGTGCCAGCAGCTCTCGACAGGAGCAGTTCTTC. Its translation: CASSSRQEQFF. The genes are TRBV9 and TRBJ2-1; perhaps TRBD1 as D (5 bases). This CDR3 has 11 amino acids. CDR1 is SGDLS and CDR2 is YYNGEE in the germline V gene. V lost 4 bases and J 10 bases, leaving 9 bases between the germline ends.

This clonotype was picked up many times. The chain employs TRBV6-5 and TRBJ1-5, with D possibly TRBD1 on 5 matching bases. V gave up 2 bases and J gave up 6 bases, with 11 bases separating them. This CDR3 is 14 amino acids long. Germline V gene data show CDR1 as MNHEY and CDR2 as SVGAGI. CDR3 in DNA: TGTGCCAGCAGTTACAGGGGCTTCGGTCAGCCCCAGCATTTT. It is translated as CASSYRGFGQPQHF.

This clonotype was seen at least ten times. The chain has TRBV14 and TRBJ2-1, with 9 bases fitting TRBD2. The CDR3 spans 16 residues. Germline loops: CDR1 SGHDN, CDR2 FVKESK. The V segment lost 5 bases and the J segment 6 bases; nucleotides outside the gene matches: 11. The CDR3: CASSGTIAGVGNEQFF. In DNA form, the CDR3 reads TGTGCCAGCAGCGGAACTATAGCGGGAGTAGGCAATGAGCAGTTCTTC.

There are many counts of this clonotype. The CDR3 loop is CASSPGLASSDTQYF. CDR3 sequence (DNA): TGTGCCAGCAGCCCAGGACTAGCTTCTTCAGATACGCAGTATTTT. The chain has TRBV7-2 and TRBJ2-3; 8 bases align to TRBD2. The V segment lost 5 bases and the J segment 4 bases; nucleotides outside the gene matches: 8. This CDR3 region has 15 residues. Germline assignment: CDR1 SGHTA and CDR2 FQGNSA.

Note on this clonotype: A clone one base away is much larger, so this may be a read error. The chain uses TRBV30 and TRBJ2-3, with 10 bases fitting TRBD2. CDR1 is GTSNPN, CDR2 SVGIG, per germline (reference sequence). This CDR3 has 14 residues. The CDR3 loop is CVWTAGGHRDTQYF. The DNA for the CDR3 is TGTGTCTGGACAGCGGGGGGGCATCGGGATACGCAGTATTTT.

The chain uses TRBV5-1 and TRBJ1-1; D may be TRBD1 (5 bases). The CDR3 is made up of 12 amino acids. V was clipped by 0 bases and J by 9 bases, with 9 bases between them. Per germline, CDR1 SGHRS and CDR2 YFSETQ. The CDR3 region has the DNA TGCGCCAGCAGCTTGGACAGGACGAAAGCTTTCTTT. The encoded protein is CASSLDRTKAFF. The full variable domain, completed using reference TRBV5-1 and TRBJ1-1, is KAGVTQTPRYLIKTRGQQVTLSCSPISGHRSVSWYQQTPGQGLQFLFEYFSETQRNKGNFPGRFSGRQFSNSRSEMNVSTLELGDSALYLCASSLDRTKAFFGQGTRLTVV.

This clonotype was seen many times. CDR3: CASSFSPGQTNTEAFF. In nucleotides, the CDR3 is TGTGCCAGCAGCTTTTCTCCGGGACAGACGAACACTGAAGCTTTCTTT. This chain connects TRBV7-9 to TRBJ1-1; the match to TRBD1 covers 7 bases. Trimming at V came to 3 bases and at J to 1 base, leaving 8 bases not matched to a gene. CDR1 is SEHNR and CDR2 is FQNEAQ in the germline V gene (reference sequence). The CDR3 spans 16 residues.

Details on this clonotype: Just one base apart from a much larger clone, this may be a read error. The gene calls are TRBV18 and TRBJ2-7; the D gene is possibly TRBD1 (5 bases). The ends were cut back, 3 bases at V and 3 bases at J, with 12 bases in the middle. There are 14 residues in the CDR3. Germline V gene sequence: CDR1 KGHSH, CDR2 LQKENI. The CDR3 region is CASSPRTKGYEQYF. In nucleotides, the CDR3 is TGTGCCAGCTCACCGAGGACAAAGGGCTACGAGCAGTACTTC.